Given below is one TCR beta chain in context. Its antigen is still unknown. This CDR3 is built from 12 residues. Per the germline V gene, CDR1 is SGHRS and CDR2 is YFSETQ. The ends were cut back, 0 bases at V and 10 bases at J, with 10 bases in the middle. This sample was taken from a study of blood T cells in healthy people across ages. General observations from the study: Shifts in expanded clonotypes may have been confounded by donor CMV status, which was unknown.

For the second PCR, which ran for about 6 to 11 cycles, a sample-barcoded 5' primer and a J-beta primer mix were used. Each cDNA molecule was tagged by a template-switch adaptor with 12 random nucleotides. Via MiXCR, TCRdb re-called the 5' RACE reads, giving one row per CDR3 protein. Altogether about 970,000 distinct CDR3 sequences are present, roughly 51% being singletons, with the ten largest covering 20% to 25%. The donors, all healthy, were Caucasians living in Russia, aged about 6 to 95. The sequenced sample consisted of blood. The receptor was derived from a woman aged 60-75 years in good health. The chain links TRBV5-1 to TRBJ1-2; no firm D call. CDR3: CASSLVDGVYTF. CDR3 nucleotides: TGCGCCAGCAGCTTGGTGGACGGAGTCTACACCTTC.